The 8 T cell receptor beta chains below all came from one sample that was sequenced in a study of blood T cell repertoires in COVID-19. The protocol was immunoSEQ multiplex PCR, while the TCRdb copy is restricted to in-frame clones and leaves out a portion. The profile shows 20,000 to 25,000 clones, under 90% of them singletons. Sequencing used peripheral blood. These receptors were collected from a man aged 50-60 years with active COVID-19.

The chain joins TRBV4-2 to TRBJ2-3, with D unclear. CDR3 length: 14 residues. The V and J ends lost 0 bases and 11 bases respectively, with 15 bases between them. Looked up from germline, CDR1 is LGHNA and CDR2 is YNFKEQ. The CDR3 region is CASSQDPTQYMQYF. The DNA of the CDR3 is TGTGCCAGCAGCCAAGACCCGACACAATATATGCAGTATTTT.

This sequence joins TRBV7-9 and TRBJ1-2; D gene ambiguous. This CDR3 is built from 12 residues. Germline CDR1 and CDR2: SEHNR and FQNEAQ (reference sequence). V lost 1 base and J lost 4, with 4 bases in between. This chain's CDR3 is CASSLDSYGYTF. In DNA form, the CDR3 reads TGTGCCAGCAGCTTAGACAGCTATGGCTACACCTTC.

The genes are TRBV6-6 and TRBJ2-7; 9 positions match TRBD2. The CDR3 runs 15 residues. Germline V gene data show CDR1 as MNHNY and CDR2 as SVGAGI (reference sequence). Unmatched junction bases numbered 8, after V lost 6 bases and J lost 2 bases. CDR3 amino acids: CASRGLAGVTYEQYF. DNA of the CDR3: TGTGCCAGCAGAGGATTAGCGGGGGTGACCTACGAGCAGTACTTC.

V and J are TRBV30 and TRBJ2-7; TRBD2 matches at 8 bases. The CDR3 sequence is 10 residues long. Germline values: CDR1 GTSNPN, CDR2 SVGIG (reference sequence). Germline trimming cut 7 bases from V and 8 bases from J; bases unmatched to any gene: 4. The CDR3 here is CASGGAQQYF. The DNA of the CDR3 is TGTGCCTCCGGGGGGGCTCAGCAGTACTTC.

The CDR3 region has the DNA TGTGTCAGAAGCTTAGGATCCCGGGACAGGGTTCTAGTAGTTAGCAATCAGCCCCAGCATTTT. Protein sequence: CVRSLGSRDRVLVVSNQPQHF. The chain recombines TRBV7-5 with TRBJ1-5; TRBD1 is taken as the D call from the table, unchecked against the DNA. TRBV7-5 is marked as a pseudogene. The CDR3 loop spans 21 amino acids.

This clone came up a few times. J is TRBJ2-7 and V is TRBV4-1; 10 bases are shared with TRBD2. The CDR3 loop spans 14 amino acids. J lost 9 bases, V lost 4 bases, and 9 bases had no gene match. From germline, CDR1 is MGHRA and CDR2 YSYEKL. DNA of the CDR3: TGCGCCAGCAGCCCGACTAGCGGGCAAATGGCGCAGTACTTC. Its translation is CASSPTSGQMAQYF.

V usage is TRBV6-1 and J usage is TRBJ2-1, with a tentative D call TRBD1 (6 bases). V lost 3 bases, J lost 5 bases, and 14 bases lay in between. CDR1 and CDR2 from the germline V gene are MNHNS and SASEGT. CDR3 length: 15 amino acids. CDR3 region: CASSEGAGADNEQFF. DNA for the CDR3: TGTGCCAGCAGTGAGGGGGCAGGGGCGGACAATGAGCAGTTCTTC.

This clone has a handful of counts. This chain joins TRBV5-1 and TRBJ2-3, with TRBD1 matching 8 bases. CDR1 is SGHRS, CDR2 YFSETQ, per germline. The CDR3 spans 15 residues. J lost 4 bases, V lost 0 bases, and 4 bases had no gene match. The CDR3 here is CASSLGTGRADTQYF. In DNA form, the CDR3 reads TGCGCCAGCAGCTTGGGGACAGGGCGTGCAGATACGCAGTATTTT.